The clone carrying this T cell receptor beta chain appeared many times. The data derive from a study of T cells in Graves' hyperthyroidism and ophthalmopathy. The length of the CDR3 is 13 residues. Looked up from germline, CDR1 is SGHTA and CDR2 is FQGNSA. V was cut by 5 bases and J by 8 bases, with 15 bases left in between. Exclusion of a patient resulted from uncontrolled infection, other autoimmune disease, pregnancy or lactation. Amplification yielded TCR beta CDR3 regions, with RNA transcripts as the source. The study used the HTBI primer set for a first-round RT-PCR of the TCR CDR3. Each CDR3 protein is one row after TCRdb ran MiXCR on the multiplex PCR reads. The sample includes around 690,000 distinct CDR3 sequences, around 16% of them seen just once.

This clonotype was obtained from a man aged 45-65 years with Graves' hyperthyroidism. The chain combines TRBV7-2 with TRBJ1-2; D is unclear. Sequenced sample: blood. The CDR3 bases are TGTGCCAGCAGCCCTTACATCCAGCGGGGCTACACCTTC. It specifies CASSPYIQRGYTF. Together with reference TRBV7-2 and TRBJ1-2, the CDR3 gives the full variable domain: GAGVSQSPSNKVTEKGKDVELRCDPISGHTALYWYRQSLGQGLEFLIYFQGNSAPDKSGLPSDRFSAERTGGSVSTLTIQRTQQEDSAVYLCASSPYIQRGYTFGSGTRLTVV.